This T cell receptor (beta chain) was found in a study of T cells after yellow fever vaccination. Study details: Libraries from low-cell-number fractions were prepared with the SMART-Seq v4 Ultra Low Input RNA kit.

The germline V gene has CDR1 MDHEN and CDR2 SYDVKM. The CDR3 runs to 19 residues. After removal of 5 bases from V and 4 bases from J, the junction contained 21 bases not matched to a gene. Each CDR3 protein gets one entry after TCRdb re-called the 5' RACE reads with MiXCR. The table has 620,000 or so distinct CDR3 sequences, around an eighth seen once; the top ten hold around 14%. A few counts support this clonotype. Its target is unknown. Study outcomes and limitations: Post-booster samples contained most primary-vaccination clones (roughly 96% CD4, 70% to 90% CD8).

This sequence originates from a man aged 30 to 45 who received the YFV17D yellow fever vaccine. The chain uses TRBV28 and TRBJ2-3; 7 nucleotides line up with TRBD1. The sequenced sample was PBMCs, obtained on the day of the yellow fever booster vaccination. In DNA form, the CDR3 reads TGTGCCAGCAGTGCACCCTGGACAGGCCGAACACTTAGCGCAGATACGCAGTATTTT. Protein product: CASSAPWTGRTLSADTQYF.